Below are 12 T cell receptor beta chains sequenced from a single sample in a study of T cell responses to AZD1222 COVID-19 vaccine. The table came from immunoSEQ multiplex PCR; TCRdb's copy has only in-frame clones and leaves some out. In the table there are hundreds of thousands of clones, 85% to 95% of which are singletons. The material was peripheral blood, obtained on day 0 of MenACWY control vaccination. The receptor source for this set is an adult in good health.

The rearrangement links TRBV20-1 to TRBJ1-3, with a weak D call TRBD1 (5 bases). Germline V gene sequence: CDR1 DFQATT, CDR2 SNEGSKA (reference sequence). The ends were cut back, 3 bases at V and 0 bases at J, with 18 bases in the middle. The CDR3 loop spans 17 amino acids. CDR3 residues: CSASESGRSYSGNTIYF. CDR3 coding DNA: TGCAGTGCTAGTGAGTCAGGGAGATCTTACTCTGGAAACACCATATATTTT.

The J gene is TRBJ1-2, the V gene TRBV27; the D gene is possibly TRBD1 (5 bases). V was pared by 0 bases and J by 4 bases, with 12 bases between. Per the germline V gene, CDR1 is MNHEY and CDR2 is SMNVEV (reference sequence). This CDR3 region has 15 residues. The CDR3 nucleotides are TGTGCCAGCAGTTTATCGGGGGACGCGTCCTATGGCTACACCTTC. It codes for CASSLSGDASYGYTF.

This clone is a singleton in its sample. The rearrangement links TRBV7-9 to TRBJ2-2; TRBD2 might be the D (6 bases). V gave up 5 bases and J gave up 6 bases, with 19 bases separating them. Germline V gives CDR1 SEHNR, CDR2 FQNEAQ (reference sequence). The CDR3 runs to 16 residues. The CDR3 reads CASSNDGGDSPGELFF. The CDR3 DNA reads as TGTGCCAGCAGCAACGACGGCGGGGATAGTCCCGGGGAGCTGTTTTTT.

The chain has TRBV15 and TRBJ2-7; TRBD1 or TRBD2 may be the D gene (5 bases each). V lost 0 bases to trimming and J lost 2 bases, with 11 bases between them. This CDR3 is 15 amino acids long. Germline CDR1 and CDR2: LNHNV and YYDKDF (reference sequence). This chain's CDR3 is CATSREGTGTYEQYF. In nucleotides, the CDR3 is TGTGCCACCAGCAGAGAGGGGACGGGAACCTACGAGCAGTACTTC. The variable domain in full, completed from reference TRBV15 and TRBJ2-7, reads DAMVIQNPRYQVTQFGKPVTLSCSQTLNHNVMYWYQQKSSQAPKLLFHYYDKDFNNEADTPDNFQSRRPNTSFCFLDIRSPGLGDTAMYLCATSREGTGTYEQYFGPGTRLTVT.

The chain uses TRBV3-1 (or the pseudogene TRBV3-2) and TRBJ2-1; 13 bases match TRBD2. Germline values: CDR1 LGHDT, CDR2 YNNKEL (reference sequence). This CDR3 comprises 14 residues. Losses at the gene ends were 4 bases for V and 10 bases for J; bases not matched to a gene: 4. DNA for the CDR3: TGTGCCAGCAGCCGGACTAGCGGGGGAACAGAGCAGTTCTTC. Its translation: CASSRTSGGTEQFF.

This clone appeared a few times. This chain uses TRBV2 with TRBJ1-2, with 8 bases fitting TRBD1. After removal of 5 bases from V and 6 bases from J, the junction contained 5 bases not matched to a gene. The germline gives CDR1 SNHLY, CDR2 FYNNEI. This CDR3 is 13 amino acids long. Here the CDR3 reads CASSRTGPDGYTF. CDR3 bases: TGTGCCAGCAGTCGGACAGGGCCAGATGGCTACACCTTC.

V usage is TRBV6-5 and J usage is TRBJ1-2; 10 bases map to TRBD1. Germline trimming cut 6 bases from V and 7 bases from J; bases unmatched to any gene: 8. The germline V gene has CDR1 MNHEY and CDR2 SVGAGI. This CDR3 has 14 amino acids. CDR3 DNA sequence: TGTGCCAGCAGCTCAGACAGGGGGCAGGGTGGCTACACCTTC. Encoded protein: CASSSDRGQGGYTF.

The chain is built from TRBV30 and TRBJ1-2, with D hard to call. With 2 bases removed from V and 1 base from J, the gap between germline ends came to 8 bases. Looked up from germline, CDR1 is GTSNPN and CDR2 is SVGIG (reference sequence). There are 13 residues in the CDR3. The chain's CDR3 is CAWSSMLNYGYTF. The CDR3 DNA follows: TGTGCCTGGAGTTCGATGCTTAACTATGGCTACACCTTC.

This clone was observed once. The chain recombines TRBV11-2 with TRBJ1-1; tentative D call: TRBD1 (5 bases). Germline values: CDR1 SGHAT, CDR2 FQNNGV. V was trimmed by 5 bases and J by 4 bases, leaving 14 bases between them. The CDR3 spans 14 residues. The CDR3 DNA is TGTGCCAGCAGCCTTGGGGGAGTCGGCACTGAAGCTTTCTTT. It codes for CASSLGGVGTEAFF. Using reference TRBV11-2 and TRBJ1-1 for the parts outside the CDR3, the full variable domain is EAGVAQSPRYKIIEKRQSVAFWCNPISGHATLYWYQQILGQGPKLLIQFQNNGVVDDSQLPKDRFSAERLKGVDSTLKIQPAKLEDSAVYLCASSLGGVGTEAFFGQGTRLTVV.

A note on this clone: Compared with germline, one end of the junction differs, possibly owing to a read error. The J gene is TRBJ1-1, the V gene TRBV7-7; 7 bases align to TRBD1. CDR1 SSHAT and CDR2 FNYEAQ come from the germline V gene (reference sequence). The CDR3 extends over 13 amino acids. CDR3: CASSLDRDTEAFF. CDR3 DNA: TGTGCTAGCAGCTTAGACAGGGACACTGAAGCTTTCTTT.

The chain has TRBV28 and TRBJ2-7; D might be TRBD2 (7 bases). Trimming cost V 1 base and J 2 bases, with 12 bases left between them. The germline CDR1 and CDR2 sequences are MDHEN and SYDVKM. The CDR3 extends over 15 amino acids. CDR3: CASSLSRGAAYEQYF. CDR3 nucleotides: TGTGCCAGCAGTTTATCACGGGGGGCGGCCTACGAGCAGTACTTC.

This rearrangement joins TRBV2 to TRBJ2-1; 7 nucleotides align to TRBD2. The germline CDR1 and CDR2 sequences are SNHLY and FYNNEI. With 4 bases clipped from V and 2 bases from J, the junction kept 2 bases outside the gene matches. This CDR3 region has 14 residues. CDR3 amino acids: CASSGGGTYNEQFF. The CDR3 nucleotides are TGTGCCAGCAGTGGGGGGGGGACCTACAATGAGCAGTTCTTC.